This entry lists 31 T cell receptor beta chains sequenced from one sample in a study of blood T cell repertoires in COVID-19. Profiling relied on immunoSEQ multiplex PCR, and the TCRdb table lists in-frame clones only, not all of them. The sample includes 94,000 or so clones, approximately 90% seen only once; the top ten take 4.8%. The sequenced sample consisted of peripheral blood. These receptors were taken from an elderly woman with active COVID-19.

The V and J genes are TRBV14 and TRBJ2-1; D may be TRBD2 (5 bases). This CDR3 comprises 11 residues. CDR1 is SGHDN and CDR2 is FVKESK in the germline V gene. The germline V and J ends were trimmed by 4 bases and 7 bases, with 5 bases remaining between them. As DNA, the CDR3 is TGTGCCAGCAGCCGGAGGAATGAGCAGTTCTTC. Translating it yields CASSRRNEQFF.

J is TRBJ1-3 and V is TRBV5-1, with D tentatively TRBD1 (6 bases). Trimming left V 4 bases short and J 0 bases short, with 11 bases between. The CDR3 covers 15 residues. Germline V gene sequence: CDR1 SGHRS, CDR2 YFSETQ. The CDR3 DNA follows: TGCGCCAGCAGCCGGACAGATTCCTCTGGAAACACCATATATTTT. It specifies CASSRTDSSGNTIYF.

This clone was counted once. The gene calls are TRBV4-1 and TRBJ2-3; D remains unclear. The germline V and J ends were trimmed by 0 bases and 6 bases, with 7 bases remaining between them. Germline V gives CDR1 MGHRA, CDR2 YSYEKL. The CDR3 totals 13 residues. The CDR3 here is CASSQDRYDTQYF. The CDR3 nucleotides read TGCGCCAGCAGCCAAGATCGTTATGATACGCAGTATTTT.

This chain links TRBV3-1 (or the pseudogene TRBV3-2) with TRBJ2-3; TRBD2 aligns across 10 bases. The germline V gene encodes CDR1 LGHDT and CDR2 YNNKEL (reference sequence). This CDR3 is 19 amino acids long. J lost 8 bases, V lost 0 bases, and 17 bases had no gene match. DNA of the CDR3: TGTGCCAGCAGCCAAGATTCGGGGAGAGGAGCGGGAGGGTTTGGTACGCAGTATTTT. Translation gives CASSQDSGRGAGGFGTQYF.

The gene calls are TRBV11-1 and TRBJ2-1; D possibly corresponds to TRBD2 (5 bases). The CDR3 is 14 amino acids. V was shortened by 4 bases and J by 4 bases, with 11 bases between the two germline ends. CDR1 is SGHAT and CDR2 is FQDESV in the germline V gene (reference sequence). The CDR3 nucleotides are TGTGCCAGCAGCTATAGGACTCGTTACAATGAGCAGTTCTTC. Protein: CASSYRTRYNEQFF.

Remarks on this clone: The junction and the germline gene differ at one end; a read error may be behind it. Additional DNA sequences in this sample encode the identical CDR3. This CDR3 is CASSQEMVRTGEYEQYF. The CDR3 region has the DNA TGCGCCAGCAGCCAAGAAATGGTTAGGACAGGGGAATACGAACAGTACTTC. The chain has TRBV4-3 and TRBJ2-7; 9 nucleotides match TRBD1. Germline CDR1 reads LGHNA; CDR2 reads YSLEER. This CDR3 is built from 17 residues.

The chain carries TRBV20-1 and TRBJ2-7; the D is unclear. Germline CDR1 DFQATT, CDR2 SNEGSKA (reference sequence). The CDR3 spans 12 residues. V lost 3 bases, J lost 5 bases, and 11 bases lay in between. The CDR3 DNA reads as TGCAGTGCTAGTGCCACAGCTAACGAGCAGTACTTC. As protein: CSASATANEQYF.

The chain joins TRBV28 to TRBJ1-2; 7 positions match TRBD1. The CDR3 sequence is 13 residues long. Per the germline V gene, CDR1 is MDHEN and CDR2 is SYDVKM. The junction had 5 bases not matched to a gene; V was cut back by 7 bases and J by 3 bases. The CDR3, as DNA: TGTGCCAGCAATTCCGGGACAGACTATGGCTACACCTTC. This translates into CASNSGTDYGYTF.

The chain is built from TRBV5-1 and TRBJ2-1, with 9 bases fitting TRBD2. Germline values: CDR1 SGHRS, CDR2 YFSETQ. V lost 6 bases and J lost 7; bases outside the gene matches: 14. This CDR3 comprises 16 residues. The CDR3 region has the DNA TGCGCCAGCAAGGGGATCGGACTAGCGACGGCTAATGAGCAGTTCTTC. Its protein is CASKGIGLATANEQFF.

In the case of this clone: Other DNA sequences in this sample translate to the same CDR3. This sequence joins TRBV18 and TRBJ2-5; weak D call: TRBD1 (5 bases). Between the trimmed V and J ends, which lost 3 bases and 2 bases, there was a span of 7 bases. CDR3 size: 13 residues. Germline V lookup: CDR1 KGHSH, CDR2 LQKENI. CDR3 in amino acids: CASSPSGQETQYF. The CDR3, as DNA: TGTGCCAGCTCACCTTCAGGGCAAGAGACCCAGTACTTC.

The gene calls are TRBV30 and TRBJ1-2; 8 bases agree with TRBD1. Per germline, CDR1 GTSNPN and CDR2 SVGIG (reference sequence). The CDR3 runs to 13 residues. J lost 5 bases, V lost 1 base, and 3 bases had no gene match. CDR3 in amino acids: CAWSAGTGYGYTF. As DNA, the CDR3 is TGTGCCTGGAGTGCGGGGACAGGTTATGGCTACACCTTC.

This clone showed up just once. The V and J genes are TRBV4-2 and TRBJ2-2; 11 bases are shared with TRBD1. This CDR3 comprises 16 residues. V was pared by 4 bases and J by 7 bases, with 8 bases of the junction left unmatched. Germline V gene data show CDR1 as LGHNA and CDR2 as YNFKEQ. The CDR3 DNA follows: TGTGCCAGCAGCCGCCGGACAGGGGGCGAGGGCGGGGAGCTGTTTTTT. Translated, it gives CASSRRTGGEGGELFF.

The genes are TRBV9 and TRBJ1-1, with 7 nucleotides matching TRBD1. Germline values: CDR1 SGDLS, CDR2 YYNGEE. V was pared by 4 bases and J by 8 bases, with 5 bases of the junction left unmatched. The CDR3 is made up of 12 amino acids. The CDR3 reads CASSFSGGEAFF. CDR3 DNA sequence: TGTGCCAGCAGCTTTTCAGGGGGGGAAGCTTTCTTT.

The table lists this clone with a count of one. The J gene is TRBJ2-1, the V gene TRBV7-2, with TRBD2 identical over 15 bases. Germline V gene lookup returns CDR1 SGHTA and CDR2 FQGNSA. The CDR3 loop spans 18 amino acids. The junction had 8 bases not matched to a gene; V was cut back by 5 bases and J by 3 bases. As DNA, the CDR3 is TGTGCCAGCAGCGAACAGGGACTAGCGGGAGGAGTCTACAATGAGCAGTTCTTC. This codes for CASSEQGLAGGVYNEQFF.

V and J are TRBV7-9 and TRBJ2-5; tentatively, D is TRBD2 (6 bases). V lost 5 bases and J lost 2, with 15 bases in between. The CDR3 consists of 15 residues. Germline assignment: CDR1 SEHNR and CDR2 FQNEAQ (reference sequence). CDR3: CASSPGLAPQETQYF. CDR3 nucleotide sequence: TGTGCCAGCAGCCCCGGGCTAGCGCCACAAGAGACCCAGTACTTC.

The J gene is TRBJ2-2, the V gene TRBV5-1; D remains unclear. Germline V gene sequence: CDR1 SGHRS, CDR2 YFSETQ. Trimming cost V 1 base and J 5 bases, with 12 bases left between them. The CDR3 spans 15 residues. The CDR3 loop is CASSLRSERTGELFF. DNA for the CDR3: TGCGCCAGCAGCTTGAGGTCGGAGAGGACCGGGGAGCTGTTTTTT.

The J gene is TRBJ2-5, the V gene TRBV5-6, with 8 bases that match TRBD1. The CDR3 loop spans 15 amino acids. The germline gives CDR1 SGHDT, CDR2 YYEEEE. J was trimmed by 5 bases and V by 4 bases; bases with no gene match: 10. CDR3 residues: CASSPGQGWGETQYF. CDR3 nucleotides: TGTGCCAGCAGCCCCGGACAGGGTTGGGGGGAGACCCAGTACTTC. The whole variable domain, filled in from reference TRBV5-6 and TRBJ2-5, reads DAGVTQSPTHLIKTRGQQVTLRCSPKSGHDTVSWYQQALGQGPQFIFQYYEEEERQRGNFPDRFSGHQFPNYSSELNVNALLLGDSALYLCASSPGQGWGETQYFGPGTRLLVL.

This clone showed up just once. The V gene is TRBV7-2, the J gene TRBJ2-2, with 7 bases lining up with TRBD2. The CDR3 runs to 13 residues. J gave up 6 bases and V 6 bases, and 4 bases lay outside the gene matches. Germline CDR1 and CDR2: SGHTA and FQGNSA. The CDR3 bases are TGTGCCAGCAGGAGCGGGACGGCCGGGGAGCTGTTTTTT. Protein product: CASRSGTAGELFF.

The chain recombines TRBV24-1 with TRBJ2-1, with 12 nucleotides matching TRBD2. CDR1 is KGHDR and CDR2 is SFDVKD in the germline V gene. V shed 11 bases and J 5 bases; nucleotides not matched to a gene: 6. The CDR3 is 14 amino acids. CDR3 sequence reads: CAIVWTSGNNEQFF. The CDR3 region has the DNA TGTGCCATCGTATGGACTAGCGGGAACAATGAGCAGTTCTTC.

The chain employs TRBV28 and TRBJ1-2, with D unclear. The CDR3 consists of 15 residues. Germline V gene data show CDR1 as MDHEN and CDR2 as SYDVKM. Trimming removed 3 bases at V and 3 bases at J, with 14 bases between. CDR3 sequence: CASSFGRNGDYGYTF. CDR3 nucleotide sequence: TGTGCCAGCAGTTTTGGTCGGAATGGAGACTATGGCTACACCTTC.

V is TRBV7-2 and J is TRBJ2-7; TRBD2 matches at 8 bases. CDR1 is SGHTA and CDR2 is FQGNSA in the germline V gene. The junction had 10 bases not matched to a gene; V was cut back by 1 base and J by 2 bases. The CDR3 covers 17 residues. The CDR3 loop reads CASSLDGDSGITYEQYF. The CDR3 coding sequence is TGTGCCAGCAGCTTAGACGGGGATAGCGGGATAACCTACGAGCAGTACTTC.

V is TRBV5-6 and J is TRBJ2-5; a possible D gene is TRBD1 (6 bases). The germline V gene has CDR1 SGHDT and CDR2 YYEEEE. Trimming left V 6 bases short and J 2 bases short, with 17 bases between. The CDR3 consists of 15 residues. CDR3 in amino acids: CASNFGAGQQETQYF. In nucleotides, the CDR3 is TGTGCCAGCAACTTTGGGGCTGGACAGCAAGAGACCCAGTACTTC.

The V call is TRBV19, the J call TRBJ2-2; D is possibly TRBD2 (5 bases). The CDR3 is made up of 16 amino acids. V was shortened by 5 bases and J by 2 bases, with 15 bases between the two germline ends. The germline gives CDR1 LNHDA, CDR2 SQIVND (reference sequence). Here the CDR3 reads CASSPRRAENTGELFF. The DNA for the CDR3 is TGTGCCAGTAGTCCCCGAAGAGCGGAAAACACCGGGGAGCTGTTTTTT.

This chain joins TRBV20-1 and TRBJ2-1, with 7 bases matching TRBD2. Germline V gene data show CDR1 as DFQATT and CDR2 as SNEGSKA (reference sequence). V shed 3 bases, J shed 8 bases, and the junction held 16 bases outside the gene matches. The CDR3 is 16 residues long. The CDR3 region has the DNA TGCAGTGCTAGTGACACCGGGACTACCCCCTCGGATGAGCAGTTCTTC. This gives the protein CSASDTGTTPSDEQFF.

This chain joins TRBV28 and TRBJ2-5, with 11 bases lining up with TRBD2. There are 14 residues in the CDR3. Germline V gene lookup returns CDR1 MDHEN and CDR2 SYDVKM. The junction had 6 bases not matched to a gene; V was cut back by 5 bases and J by 7 bases. The CDR3 region is CASSGTSGRGTQYF. The CDR3 DNA sequence: TGTGCCAGCAGTGGGACTAGCGGCCGGGGGACCCAGTACTTC. The complete variable domain, with remaining parts taken from reference TRBV28 and TRBJ2-5, reads DVKVTQSSRYLVKRTGEKVFLECVQDMDHENMFWYRQDPGLGLRLIYFSYDVKMKEKGDIPEGYSVSREKKERFSLILESASTNQTSMYLCASSGTSGRGTQYFGPGTRLLVL.

This chain joins TRBV28 and TRBJ1-1, with TRBD1 matching over 11 bases. The CDR3 is 15 residues long. The V gene's germline CDR1 is MDHEN and CDR2 SYDVKM. J was trimmed by 4 bases and V by 6 bases; bases with no gene match: 7. CDR3 bases: TGTGCCAGCAGCAAAGCCGGGACAGGGGGCACTGAAGCTTTCTTT. This codes for CASSKAGTGGTEAFF.

The J gene is TRBJ2-1, the V gene TRBV7-9, with 7 positions matching TRBD2. The germline gives CDR1 SEHNR, CDR2 FQNEAQ (reference sequence). V lost 3 bases to trimming and J lost 6 bases; unmatched junction nucleotides: 11. There are 16 residues in the CDR3. The CDR3 bases are TGTGCCAGCAGCTTCCTTATCGGCGGGAGCACCAATGAGCAGTTCTTC. This codes for CASSFLIGGSTNEQFF.

The rearrangement uses TRBV3-1 (or the pseudogene TRBV3-2) and TRBJ2-5; 7 bases align to TRBD1. Germline trimming cut 4 bases from V and 5 bases from J; bases unmatched to any gene: 13. CDR1 LGHDT and CDR2 YNNKEL come from the germline V gene (reference sequence). This CDR3 is built from 16 residues. CDR3: CASSLKRGLSFETQYF. Written as DNA, the CDR3 is TGTGCCAGCAGCCTTAAGAGGGGGCTCAGTTTTGAGACCCAGTACTTC.

This clone was recorded once. CDR3 sequence: CASSPRGFQETQYF. CDR3 DNA: TGTGCCAGCAGCCCCAGGGGGTTCCAAGAGACCCAGTACTTC. The chain recombines TRBV6-2 or TRBV6-3 with TRBJ2-5; 7 nucleotides line up with TRBD1. The CDR3 totals 14 residues. V shed 6 bases, J shed 1 base, and the junction held 5 bases outside the gene matches. Per the germline V gene, CDR1 is MNHEY and CDR2 is SVGEGT.

The chain couples TRBV10-3 to TRBJ1-2; D not resolved. Germline assignment: CDR1 ENHRY and CDR2 SYGVKD. This CDR3 spans 14 amino acids. The germline V and J ends were trimmed by 0 bases and 5 bases, with 10 bases remaining between them. CDR3 sequence reads: CAISESEGGYGYTF. The CDR3 DNA follows: TGTGCCATCAGTGAGTCAGAGGGTGGATATGGCTACACCTTC.

The chain employs TRBV9 and TRBJ2-1, with 7 nucleotides matching TRBD2. The CDR3 totals 13 residues. Losses at the gene ends were 4 bases for V and 8 bases for J; bases not matched to a gene: 6. CDR1 is SGDLS and CDR2 is YYNGEE in the germline V gene. The CDR3 region is CASSSRTRDEQFF. DNA of the CDR3: TGTGCCAGCAGCTCTCGGACTAGAGATGAGCAGTTCTTC.